This paragraph reports one T cell receptor (beta chain). Its cognate antigen is unknown. Deletions cut 4 bases from V and 1 base from J, with 14 bases between. CDR1 and CDR2 from the germline V gene are SGHRS and YFSETQ. This CDR3 spans 15 amino acids. The data belong to a study of cytomegalovirus exposure and HLA in healthy donors. Study information: Assignment to the Caucasian-associated ancestry cluster applied to over 70% of the 350 to 500 genotyped donors. Whole-study findings and limits: It was in a later analysis that TCR association rates were seen to vary by HLA locus, highest for DRB1 and lowest for HLA-C.

Primers included in the PCR were 60 Vbeta and 13 Jbeta primers. Sequencing was performed with immunoSEQ multiplex PCR; in TCRdb, only in-frame clones are kept and a portion is missing. Of roughly 110,000 clones in the sample, 82% were seen once. The clonotype comes from a woman aged 18-29 years in good health and CMV-seronegative. This chain uses TRBV5-1 with TRBJ1-1; TRBD1 might be the D (5 bases). The sample taken for sequencing was PBMCs. The DNA for the CDR3 is TGCGCCAGCAGCCCCCTTGGGGGGACGAACACTGAAGCTTTCTTT. This sequence encodes CASSPLGGTNTEAFF.